The next 5 T cell receptor beta chains were all read from a single sample in a study of blood T cell repertoires in COVID-19. The data were produced by immunoSEQ multiplex PCR, yet TCRdb's version contains in-frame clones alone and is incomplete. The data contain about 130,000 clones, roughly 74% of them singletons. The sequenced sample consisted of peripheral blood. The receptors originated from a man aged 55 to 70 with acute or convalescent COVID-19.

The chain joins TRBV7-2 to TRBJ2-7; tentative D call: TRBD2 (7 bases). Trimming pared 3 bases from V and 4 bases from J, leaving 13 bases between. Per germline, CDR1 SGHTA and CDR2 FQGNSA. There are 14 residues in the CDR3. The CDR3 loop is CASSLVGGPYEQYF. The CDR3 region has the DNA TGTGCCAGCAGCTTGGTCGGGGGGCCGTACGAGCAGTACTTC. Drawing the rest from reference TRBV7-2 and TRBJ2-7, the complete variable domain is GAGVSQSPSNKVTEKGKDVELRCDPISGHTALYWYRQSLGQGLEFLIYFQGNSAPDKSGLPSDRFSAERTGGSVSTLTIQRTQQEDSAVYLCASSLVGGPYEQYFGPGTRLTVT.

In this sample, this clone turned up once. The chain links TRBV10-3 to TRBJ1-1; no reliable D call. V was pared by 6 bases and J by 11 bases, with 16 bases between. Per the germline V gene, CDR1 is ENHRY and CDR2 is SYGVKD. The CDR3 is 12 residues long. CDR3 bases: TGTGCCATCAGGGGCTCCTCCTGGGAGGCTTTCTTT. Translated: CAIRGSSWEAFF.

The chain joins TRBV6-5 to TRBJ2-2, with TRBD2 as a possible D gene (6 bases). The V end was cut by 5 bases, the J end by 2 bases, with 9 bases between. The germline V gene has CDR1 MNHEY and CDR2 SVGAGI. The CDR3 consists of 14 residues. The CDR3 loop is CASSSGYNTGELFF. The CDR3 bases are TGTGCCAGCAGTAGCGGGTATAACACCGGGGAGCTGTTTTTT.

The V call is TRBV7-8, the J call TRBJ1-1, with D perhaps matching TRBD1 (5 bases). This CDR3 has 13 residues. Trimming shortened V by 5 bases and J by 1 base, and 8 bases separated the two germline ends. Per the germline V gene, CDR1 is SGHVS and CDR2 is FQNEAQ. In DNA form, the CDR3 reads TGTGCCAGCAGCCCGGGGGGGAACACTGAAGCTTTCTTT. It encodes CASSPGGNTEAFF.

This clone occurred a few times. The chain carries TRBV2 and TRBJ1-2; 8 bases line up with TRBD1. V lost 8 bases and J lost 7; bases outside the gene matches: 6. The CDR3 length is 12 residues. Germline CDR1 is SNHLY and CDR2 is FYNNEI. CDR3 in DNA: TGTGCCAGCGCGGACAGGGATCCTGGCTACACCTTC. Translating gives CASADRDPGYTF.